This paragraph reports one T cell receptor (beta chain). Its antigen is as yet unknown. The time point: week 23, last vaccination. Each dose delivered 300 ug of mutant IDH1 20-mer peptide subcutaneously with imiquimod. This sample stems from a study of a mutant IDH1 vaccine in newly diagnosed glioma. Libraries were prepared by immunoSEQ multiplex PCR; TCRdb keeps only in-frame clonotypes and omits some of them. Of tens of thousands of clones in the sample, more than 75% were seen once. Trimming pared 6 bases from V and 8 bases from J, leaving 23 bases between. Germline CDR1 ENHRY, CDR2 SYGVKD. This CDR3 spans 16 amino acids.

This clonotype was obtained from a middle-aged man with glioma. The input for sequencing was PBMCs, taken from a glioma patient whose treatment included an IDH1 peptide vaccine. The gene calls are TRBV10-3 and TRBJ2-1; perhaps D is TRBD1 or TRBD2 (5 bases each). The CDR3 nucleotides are TGTGCCATCAGACTTCCAGGCCGGGACCCTATCTATGAGCAGTTCTTC. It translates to CAIRLPGRDPIYEQFF.